These 8 T cell receptor beta chains were sequenced from one sample in a study of T cell responses to AZD1222 COVID-19 vaccine. The method was immunoSEQ multiplex PCR; TCRdb's version includes in-frame clones alone and lacks a portion of them. The data contain roughly 120,000 clones, under 90% of them singletons. The sequencing used peripheral blood, collected on day 0 of AZD1222 vaccination. These receptors originate from an adult in good health.

The gene calls are TRBV7-9 and TRBJ2-7; TRBD2 agrees at 12 bases. The trim removed 7 bases at V and 6 bases at J, leaving 4 bases unmatched. Germline V CDR1 and CDR2: SEHNR, FQNEAQ (reference sequence). The CDR3 is 13 residues long. This CDR3 reads CASTEGLAGEQYF. For the CDR3, the DNA is TGTGCCAGCACCGAGGGACTAGCGGGCGAGCAGTACTTC.

J is TRBJ2-1 and V is TRBV6-4, with 12 bases matching TRBD2. The CDR3 extends over 19 amino acids. The germline V gene encodes CDR1 MRHNA and CDR2 SNTAGT. V lost 2 bases, J lost 6 bases, and 14 bases stayed unmatched. The CDR3, as DNA: TGTGCCAGCAGTGACCTCACCTCTAGCGGGGGGGCCGGGAGCAATGAGCAGTTCTTC. This translates into CASSDLTSSGGAGSNEQFF.

The chain uses TRBV6-5 and TRBJ1-2; the match to TRBD1 covers 7 bases. V was pared by 7 bases and J by 4 bases, with 9 bases of the junction left unmatched. The CDR3 runs 14 residues. Germline values: CDR1 MNHEY, CDR2 SVGAGI. This CDR3 is CASKTGQRTYGYTF. The DNA for the CDR3 is TGTGCCAGCAAAACGGGACAGCGAACCTATGGCTACACCTTC.

This chain links TRBV7-9 with TRBJ1-2; a possible D gene is TRBD1 (6 bases). From germline, CDR1 is SEHNR and CDR2 FQNEAQ (reference sequence). This CDR3 region has 14 residues. Deletions cut 2 bases from V and 4 bases from J, with 11 bases between. CDR3 protein: CASSLRQGPYGYTF. DNA of the CDR3: TGTGCCAGCAGCTTAAGGCAGGGGCCCTATGGCTACACCTTC.

A single count supports this clone. The chain combines TRBV10-1 with TRBJ2-2, with 12 positions matching TRBD1. Germline lookup yields CDR1 WNHNN and CDR2 SYGVQD (reference sequence). This CDR3 has 17 amino acids. V was pared by 2 bases and J by 5 bases, with 6 bases of the junction left unmatched. The chain's CDR3 is CASSERGQGARTGELFF. The CDR3 DNA reads as TGCGCCAGCAGTGAGAGGGGACAGGGGGCGCGGACCGGGGAGCTGTTTTTT.

This clone was counted between two and nine times. The rearrangement links TRBV28 to TRBJ2-7, with a possible D match to TRBD1 (5 bases). Between the trimmed V and J ends, which lost 3 bases and 4 bases, there was a span of 7 bases. This CDR3 is 12 amino acids long. Germline CDR1 reads MDHEN; CDR2 reads SYDVKM. The CDR3 DNA is TGTGCCAGCAGTTTGACAGAGTACGAGCAGTACTTC. It translates to CASSLTEYEQYF.

CDR3 loop: CASSYSMAVNTEAFF. In DNA, the CDR3 is TGTGCCAGCAGTTACTCTATGGCGGTGAACACTGAAGCTTTCTTT. The J gene is TRBJ1-1, the V gene TRBV6-5; no clear D. The V end lost 0 bases, the J end lost 0 bases, and 8 bases lay between the germline ends. Germline CDR1 MNHEY, CDR2 SVGAGI. The CDR3 has 15 residues.

The chain employs TRBV5-1 and TRBJ2-4; possible D gene TRBD1, 5 bases. Trimming pared 2 bases from V and 2 bases from J, leaving 17 bases between. In germline, CDR1 is SGHRS, CDR2 YFSETQ. This CDR3 contains 17 residues. CDR3 region: CASSFVGQGMTKNIQYF. CDR3 nucleotides: TGCGCCAGCAGCTTTGTTGGGCAGGGTATGACCAAAAACATTCAGTACTTC.